These 26 T cell receptor beta chains came from one sample sequenced in a study of blood T cells in healthy people across ages. Next came a second PCR, run for about 6 to 11 cycles, which used a sample-barcoded 5' primer along with a J-beta primer mix. Using its own MiXCR run on the 5' RACE reads, TCRdb lists one record per CDR3 protein. The sample comprises about 840,000 distinct CDR3 sequences, 29% of which are singletons, and roughly 10% rests with the top ten. This sample was also put to use in a study of T cells of mothers and their children.

Specimen: blood. The source of these receptors is a woman between 35 and 50 years old in good health.

This clonotype turned up a few times. J is TRBJ1-5 and V is TRBV20-1; TRBD1 agrees at 8 bases. This CDR3 contains 17 residues. The V gene's germline CDR1 is DFQATT and CDR2 SNEGSKA (reference sequence). Trimming took 6 bases from V and 2 from J; bases not matched to a gene: 15. The DNA for the CDR3 is TGCAGTGCAGGCCCCGGGACAGGTTTCTACGGCAATCAGCCCCAGCATTTT. Translation: CSAGPGTGFYGNQPQHF.

This sequence joins TRBV3-1 and TRBJ2-7; the D is unclear. CDR1 and CDR2 from the germline V gene are LGHDT and YNNKEL (reference sequence). This CDR3 is built from 12 residues. Trimming removed 1 base from V and 4 bases from J, with 5 bases in between. The CDR3 nucleotides read TGTGCCAGCAGCCAAGCACGTTACGAGCAGTACTTC. Its protein product is CASSQARYEQYF.

The chain joins TRBV28 to TRBJ2-5; 10 positions agree with TRBD2. Germline CDR1 reads MDHEN; CDR2 reads SYDVKM. Trimming took 1 base from V and 2 from J; bases not matched to a gene: 7. The CDR3 consists of 17 residues. Written as DNA, the CDR3 is TGTGCCAGCAGTTTATTGAGGCGAGCGGGGGGGCAAGAGACCCAGTACTTC. This translates into CASSLLRRAGGQETQYF.

Many counts were recorded for this clonotype. The rearrangement uses TRBV7-2 and TRBJ2-7; TRBD2 matches at 9 bases. The J call may be wrong; the DNA end is better matched by TRBJ2-5. This CDR3 contains 15 residues. Germline V gene data show CDR1 as SGHTA and CDR2 as FQGNSA. The DNA for the CDR3 is TGTGCCAGCAGCTTAGCTAGCGGGGGTGGGGAGACCCAGTACTTC. It encodes CASSLASGGGETQYF.

For this clonotype: A much larger clone is a single base away; this may be a read error. The chain is built from TRBV5-6 and TRBJ2-7; no reliable D call. Germline CDR1 reads SGHDT; CDR2 reads YYEEEE. V was trimmed by 3 bases and J by 5 bases, leaving 18 bases between them. This CDR3 has 15 residues. The CDR3 spells CASSWMAVRVNEQYF. As DNA, the CDR3 is TGTGCCAGCAGCTGGATGGCAGTCCGGGTAAACGAGCAGTACTTC.

Of note for this clonotype: Just one base apart from a much larger clone, this may be a read error. The chain joins TRBV7-2 to TRBJ2-5, with TRBD2 matching 9 bases. CDR1 is SGHTA, CDR2 FQGNSA, per germline. The CDR3 is made up of 14 amino acids. The CDR3 sequence is CASTSGVSQGTQYF. The DNA of the CDR3 is TGTGCCAGCACTAGCGGGGTTTCCCAAGGGACCCAGTACTTC. Based on the CDR3 plus reference TRBV7-2 and TRBJ2-5, the full variable domain is GAGVSQSPSNKVTEKGKDVELRCDPISGHTALYWYRQSLGQGLEFLIYFQGNSAPDKSGLPSDRFSAERTGGSVSTLTIQRTQQEDSAVYLCASTSGVSQGTQYFGPGTRLLVL.

This clonotype was counted at least ten times. The chain joins TRBV4-3 to TRBJ2-3; no clear D gene. Germline-derived CDR1 and CDR2 are LGHNA and YSLEER. The CDR3 contains 15 residues. The ends were cut back, 0 bases at V and 1 base at J, with 8 bases in the middle. In nucleotides, the CDR3 is TGCGCCAGCAGCCAAGAGACGTGGGGCACAGATACGCAGTATTTT. Encoded protein: CASSQETWGTDTQYF.

The J gene is TRBJ2-1, the V gene TRBV14, with D tentatively TRBD1 (6 bases). Looked up from germline, CDR1 is SGHDN and CDR2 is FVKESK. Trimming stripped 3 bases from V and 7 bases from J, with 16 bases between. This CDR3 comprises 15 residues. CDR3 bases: TGTGCCAGCAGCCAGCAATGGACAGCAGCAAATGAGCAGTTCTTC. This translates into CASSQQWTAANEQFF.

This clonotype has only a few counts. Because the CDR3 is missing its conserved closing phenylalanine or tryptophan, this is likely a read error. It is unclear where the CDR3 begins or ends on the DNA, so no DNA is shown, and the CDR3 is as TCRdb lists it. V gene TRBV4-3 combines with J gene TRBJ2-1; the table's D gene call, TRBD1, was not cross checked with the DNA. From its first to its last residue, the CDR3 has 17 amino acids. Germline V gene data show CDR1 as LGHNA and CDR2 as YSLEER. The CDR3 reads CASSLGKGSSDGYTFGS.

In its sample, this clonotype was seen many times. V is TRBV20-1 and J is TRBJ1-1; 7 nucleotides line up with TRBD1. Trimming at V came to 3 bases and at J to 8 bases, leaving 9 bases not matched to a gene. Germline V gives CDR1 DFQATT, CDR2 SNEGSKA (reference sequence). This CDR3 is built from 13 residues. The CDR3 loop reads CSASSDREWEAFF. CDR3 coding DNA: TGCAGTGCTAGTTCTGACAGGGAATGGGAAGCTTTCTTT.

This clonotype was counted many times. The genes are TRBV20-1 and TRBJ2-1, with 11 nucleotides matching TRBD2. The CDR3 extends over 15 amino acids. V trimming: 5 bases; J trimming: 7 bases; junction bases outside the gene matches: 10. Germline V gene sequence: CDR1 DFQATT, CDR2 SNEGSKA (reference sequence). The CDR3 nucleotides are TGCAGTGCTCCGGACCTAGCGGGGGGATGGAATGAGCAGTTCTTC. The encoded protein is CSAPDLAGGWNEQFF.

The CDR3 is CASSGSRGEQYF. In DNA, the CDR3 is TGTGCCAGCAGCGGCTCCAGGGGCGAGCAGTACTTC. J is TRBJ2-7 and V is TRBV7-6, with D tentatively TRBD1 (6 bases). CDR3 length: 12 residues. Trimming shortened V by 5 bases and J by 6 bases, and 11 bases separated the two germline ends. Germline V CDR1 and CDR2: SGHVS, FNYEAQ.

In this sample, this clonotype turned up once. V usage is TRBV30 and J usage is TRBJ1-2; D may be TRBD1 (5 bases). This CDR3 contains 15 residues. The germline CDR1 and CDR2 sequences are GTSNPN and SVGIG (reference sequence). Trimming pared 0 bases from V and 8 bases from J, leaving 19 bases between. DNA of the CDR3: TGTGCCTGGAGTGTACTCGTCAGGGACTCAGGCGGCTACACCTTC. As protein: CAWSVLVRDSGGYTF.

This clonotype came up a few times. The rearrangement uses TRBV29-1 and TRBJ2-1, with 8 bases fitting TRBD2. This CDR3 comprises 16 residues. The V segment lost 1 base and the J segment 7 bases; nucleotides outside the gene matches: 12. The germline V gene encodes CDR1 SQVTM and CDR2 ANQGSEA. In nucleotides, the CDR3 is TGCAGCGTTGAAGTTAGGGGTCGGGGGGGCGAAAATGAGCAGTTCTTC. Translated: CSVEVRGRGGENEQFF.

This clonotype was counted between two and nine times. The chain is built from TRBV27 and TRBJ1-1; D may be TRBD1 (6 bases). The CDR3 sequence is 14 residues long. V lost 3 bases to trimming and J lost 4 bases, with 12 bases between them. The germline V gene has CDR1 MNHEY and CDR2 SMNVEV (reference sequence). The CDR3 DNA sequence: TGTGCCAGCAGTTTTCGCGGACAGAGCACTGAAGCTTTCTTT. Encoded protein: CASSFRGQSTEAFF.

The chain joins TRBV6-2 or TRBV6-3 to TRBJ2-1; the match to TRBD2 covers 12 bases. The V and J ends lost 4 bases and 14 bases, in that order; junction bases with no gene match: 6. The CDR3 has 13 amino acids. The V gene's germline CDR1 is MNHEY and CDR2 SVGEGT. The CDR3 reads CASSSRLAGVEFF. For the CDR3, the DNA is TGTGCCAGCAGTTCTCGACTAGCGGGAGTAGAGTTCTTC.

In the case of this clonotype: The germline gene is not matched at one end of the junction; a read error may be the cause. The CDR3 loop is CASSRPGQGVQSF. DNA for the CDR3: TGTGCCAGCAGTAGACCGGGACAGGGGGTACAGTCCTTC. The V call is TRBV28, the J call TRBJ2-1; 11 nucleotides align to TRBD1. This CDR3 contains 13 residues. From germline, CDR1 is MDHEN and CDR2 SYDVKM.

V gene TRBV20-1 combines with J gene TRBJ1-2, with 9 bases aligning to TRBD1. This CDR3 has 15 amino acids. Germline-derived CDR1 and CDR2 are DFQATT and SNEGSKA (reference sequence). V lost 5 bases and J lost 5; bases outside the gene matches: 12. For the CDR3, the DNA is TGCAGTGCTGGGGACCGAGGGACAGGGATTTATGGCTACACCTTC. Amino acid sequence: CSAGDRGTGIYGYTF.

This clonotype has at least ten counts. V usage is TRBV29-1 and J usage is TRBJ2-2; TRBD2 matches 7 bases. Trimming at V came to 3 bases and at J to 6 bases, leaving 4 bases not matched to a gene. This CDR3 comprises 13 residues. Germline V CDR1 and CDR2: SQVTM, ANQGSEA. The CDR3 loop is CSVDRAGAGELFF. CDR3 nucleotide sequence: TGCAGCGTTGATCGGGCGGGAGCCGGGGAGCTGTTTTTT.

This clonotype was seen repeatedly, ten times or more. The gene calls are TRBV12-3 or TRBV12-4 and TRBJ1-1; D remains unclear. This CDR3 has 12 amino acids. V lost 6 bases to trimming and J lost 9 bases, with 14 bases between them. The CDR3 region is CASSPTRWKAFF. Written as DNA, the CDR3 is TGTGCCAGCAGCCCCACAAGGTGGAAAGCTTTCTTT.

The V gene is TRBV7-2, the J gene TRBJ1-5; no clear D gene. V gave up 5 bases and J gave up 11 bases, with 13 bases separating them. Germline assignment: CDR1 SGHTA and CDR2 FQGNSA. The CDR3 is made up of 12 amino acids. Written as DNA, the CDR3 is TGTGCCAGCAGCCTCGAGACCGGGACCCAGCATTTT. This gives the protein CASSLETGTQHF. Supplemented by reference TRBV7-2 and TRBJ1-5, the full variable domain reads GAGVSQSPSNKVTEKGKDVELRCDPISGHTALYWYRQSLGQGLEFLIYFQGNSAPDKSGLPSDRFSAERTGGSVSTLTIQRTQQEDSAVYLCASSLETGTQHFGDGTRLSIL.

This clonotype was observed a handful of times. V usage is TRBV7-6 and J usage is TRBJ1-2, with D possibly matching TRBD1 (5 bases). CDR1 is SGHVS and CDR2 is FNYEAQ in the germline V gene. The CDR3 totals 14 residues. Trimming cost V 8 bases and J 4 bases, with 17 bases left between them. The CDR3 region is CASGVGGSTYGYTF. CDR3 DNA sequence: TGTGCCAGCGGAGTCGGGGGGTCCACCTATGGCTACACCTTC.

This clonotype showed up just a few times. This rearrangement joins TRBV11-2 to TRBJ2-7; possible D gene TRBD1, 6 bases. Germline CDR1 is SGHAT and CDR2 is FQNNGV. The ends were cut back, 6 bases at V and 3 bases at J, with 15 bases in the middle. The CDR3 spans 14 residues. The CDR3 DNA reads as TGTGCCAGCAGTTCCCCAGGGGATGGCTACGAGCAGTACTTC. It translates to CASSSPGDGYEQYF. The variable domain in full, completed from reference TRBV11-2 and TRBJ2-7, reads EAGVAQSPRYKIIEKRQSVAFWCNPISGHATLYWYQQILGQGPKLLIQFQNNGVVDDSQLPKDRFSAERLKGVDSTLKIQPAKLEDSAVYLCASSSPGDGYEQYFGPGTRLTVT.

This clonotype showed up just a few times. J is TRBJ2-7 and V is TRBV20-1, with a tentative D call TRBD2 (5 bases). Germline V gene sequence: CDR1 DFQATT, CDR2 SNEGSKA (reference sequence). V shed 4 bases and J shed 6 bases, with 22 bases lying between them. The CDR3 length is 15 residues. This CDR3 is CSATVNIAEGGEQYF. The CDR3 DNA reads TGCAGTGCTACCGTAAACATAGCTGAAGGAGGCGAGCAGTACTTC.

The chain links TRBV30 to TRBJ2-3, with 7 bases matching TRBD1. The CDR3 contains 13 residues. V lost 4 bases to trimming and J lost 0 bases; unmatched junction nucleotides: 1. Per germline, CDR1 GTSNPN and CDR2 SVGIG (reference sequence). The CDR3 DNA reads TGTGCCTGGACGACAGGGAGCACAGATACGCAGTATTTT. Amino acid sequence: CAWTTGSTDTQYF.

This chain links TRBV28 with TRBJ1-2, with TRBD1 as a possible D gene (5 bases). CDR3 length: 14 amino acids. CDR1 is MDHEN, CDR2 SYDVKM, per germline. Deletions cut 10 bases from V and 0 bases from J, with 15 bases between. The CDR3 reads CAIRTGGANYGYTF. In nucleotides, the CDR3 is TGTGCCATCAGGACGGGAGGGGCTAACTATGGCTACACCTTC.